These 24 T cell receptor beta chains originate from one sample sequenced in a study of blood T cell repertoires in COVID-19. The assay was immunoSEQ multiplex PCR, and TCRdb's table has in-frame clones only and misses some. In the table there are tens of thousands of clones, 75% to 90% of which are singletons. Source material: peripheral blood. All receptors come from a human donor in a cohort sampled during active COVID-19.

The rearrangement joins TRBV28 to TRBJ1-3; tentatively, D is TRBD1 (5 bases). Trimming cost V 1 base and J 0 bases, with 10 bases left between them. This CDR3 has 16 amino acids. Germline lookup yields CDR1 MDHEN and CDR2 SYDVKM. The CDR3 is CASSLYRQSSGNTIYF. The CDR3 region has the DNA TGTGCCAGCAGTTTATACAGGCAATCCTCTGGAAACACCATATATTTT.

This clone has only one observation. The CDR3: CSVEDRGTTTGELFF. In DNA, the CDR3 is TGCAGCGTTGAAGATAGGGGGACAACGACCGGGGAGCTGTTTTTT. The chain is built from TRBV29-1 and TRBJ2-2, with D possibly TRBD1 on 6 matching bases. There are 15 residues in the CDR3. Germline lookup yields CDR1 SQVTM and CDR2 ANQGSEA. Trimming removed 0 bases at V and 5 bases at J, with 13 bases between.

The chain is built from TRBV7-9 and TRBJ1-1; TRBD1 matches 7 bases. Germline lookup yields CDR1 SEHNR and CDR2 FQNEAQ (reference sequence). The CDR3 runs to 14 residues. J lost 0 bases, V lost 4 bases, and 2 bases had no gene match. The CDR3 protein is CASSWGQMNTEAFF. The CDR3 bases are TGTGCCAGCAGCTGGGGACAGATGAACACTGAAGCTTTCTTT. The entire variable domain, with the rest obtained from reference TRBV7-9 and TRBJ1-1, is as follows: DTGVSQNPRHKITKRGQNVTFRCDPISEHNRLYWYRQTLGQGPEFLTYFQNEAQLEKSRLLSDRFSAERPKGSFSTLEIQRTEQGDSAMYLCASSWGQMNTEAFFGQGTRLTVV.

In regard to this clone: At the DNA level, this CDR3 is encoded by other sequences in the same sample as well. The CDR3, as DNA: TGTGCCAGCAGCGTCCTTAGCACAGATACGCAGTATTTT. Its protein product is CASSVLSTDTQYF. J is TRBJ2-3 and V is TRBV9; no firm D call. Trimming took 2 bases from V and 0 from J, leaving 4 bases between them. Germline V lookup: CDR1 SGDLS, CDR2 YYNGEE. This CDR3 is built from 13 residues. Drawing the rest from reference TRBV9 and TRBJ2-3, the complete variable domain is DSGVTQTPKHLITATGQRVTLRCSPRSGDLSVYWYQQSLDQGLQFLIQYYNGEERAKGNILERFSAQQFPDLHSELNLSSLELGDSALYFCASSVLSTDTQYFGPGTRLTVL.

This rearrangement joins TRBV7-2 to TRBJ1-2; D may be TRBD1 (5 bases). Trimming cost V 5 bases and J 3 bases, with 22 bases left between them. The CDR3 has 17 amino acids. Germline loops: CDR1 SGHTA, CDR2 FQGNSA. The CDR3 is CASSPGGRSSRDYGYTF. Here the CDR3 DNA reads TGTGCCAGCAGCCCGGGGGGTCGATCGTCCAGGGACTATGGCTACACCTTC.

This clone showed up just once. The rearrangement uses TRBV28 and TRBJ1-1; unclear D gene. Looked up from germline, CDR1 is MDHEN and CDR2 is SYDVKM. V lost 4 bases, J lost 4 bases, and 16 bases lay in between. The CDR3 extends over 15 amino acids. CDR3 protein: CASSSRGLGSTEAFF. The CDR3 DNA is TGTGCCAGCAGTTCCCGAGGGCTAGGGAGCACTGAAGCTTTCTTT.

The chain uses TRBV6-6 and TRBJ2-7; the match to TRBD2 covers 9 bases. V lost 4 bases to trimming and J lost 3 bases; unmatched junction nucleotides: 1. CDR1 is MNHNY, CDR2 SVGAGI, per germline (reference sequence). The CDR3 is 13 residues long. The DNA of the CDR3 is TGTGCCAGCAGTTTGCGGGGGGGCTACGAGCAGTACTTC. Translating gives CASSLRGGYEQYF.

CDR3: CASSQGQGGGYGYTF. The CDR3 nucleotides read TGCGCCAGCAGCCAAGGACAGGGGGGAGGCTATGGCTACACCTTC. The chain has TRBV4-1 and TRBJ1-2; TRBD1 matches 9 bases. There are 15 residues in the CDR3. The V and J ends lost 1 base and 4 bases, in that order; junction bases with no gene match: 4. Germline loops: CDR1 MGHRA, CDR2 YSYEKL.

The J gene is TRBJ2-3, the V gene TRBV30, with 9 positions matching TRBD2. The CDR3 runs 13 residues. Germline CDR1 is GTSNPN and CDR2 is SVGIG (reference sequence). V was clipped by 4 bases and J by 6 bases; unmatched bases: 5. The CDR3 DNA follows: TGTGCCTGGATTTCTAGCGGGGCGGATACGCAGTATTTT. Protein sequence: CAWISSGADTQYF.

CDR3 DNA sequence: TGTGCCAGCAGCCAAGATCTACTAGCGGGAGACGAGCAGTACTTC. Translating gives CASSQDLLAGDEQYF. The chain recombines TRBV4-2 with TRBJ2-7; 11 nucleotides agree with TRBD2. The CDR3 runs to 15 residues. The trim removed 0 bases at V and 5 bases at J, leaving 3 bases unmatched. The germline V gene has CDR1 LGHNA and CDR2 YNFKEQ.

This sequence joins TRBV3-1 (or the pseudogene TRBV3-2) and TRBJ2-3; D may be TRBD1 (6 bases). The CDR3 runs to 15 residues. Germline loops: CDR1 LGHDT, CDR2 YNNKEL (reference sequence). The V end was cut by 8 bases, the J end by 1 base, with 16 bases between. CDR3 residues: CASADTGYGTDTQYF. For the CDR3, the DNA is TGTGCCAGCGCCGACACAGGGTATGGCACAGATACGCAGTATTTT.

The genes are TRBV3-1 (or the pseudogene TRBV3-2) and TRBJ2-1; 10 bases fit TRBD2. With 1 base clipped from V and 2 bases from J, the junction kept 2 bases outside the gene matches. Per the germline V gene, CDR1 is LGHDT and CDR2 is YNNKEL (reference sequence). The CDR3 is made up of 16 amino acids. The CDR3 nucleotides read TGTGCCAGCAGCCAAGGAGCGGGGGGGGCCTACAATGAGCAGTTCTTC. Residues: CASSQGAGGAYNEQFF.

This chain joins TRBV14 and TRBJ1-2, with 8 nucleotides matching TRBD1. V was pared by 1 base and J by 4 bases, with 2 bases of the junction left unmatched. This CDR3 region has 14 residues. CDR1 and CDR2 from the germline V gene are SGHDN and FVKESK. The CDR3 DNA reads as TGTGCCAGCAGCCAAGTTACAGGGGGCTATGGCTACACCTTC. As protein: CASSQVTGGYGYTF. Combining the CDR3 with reference TRBV14 and TRBJ1-2 gives the whole variable domain EAGVTQFPSHSVIEKGQTVTLRCDPISGHDNLYWYRRVMGKEIKFLLHFVKESKQDESGMPNNRFLAERTGGTYSTLKVQPAELEDSGVYFCASSQVTGGYGYTFGSGTRLTVV.

V and J are TRBV10-1 and TRBJ1-6; D possibly corresponds to TRBD1 (6 bases). Looked up from germline, CDR1 is WNHNN and CDR2 is SYGVQD (reference sequence). The CDR3 has 13 amino acids. The V end lost 3 bases, the J end lost 6 bases, and 6 bases lay between the germline ends. CDR3 bases: TGCGCCAGCAGTGACAGGGGTAATTCACCCCTCCACTTT. Encoded protein: CASSDRGNSPLHF.

This clone was seen only once. The V call is TRBV3-1 (or the pseudogene TRBV3-2), the J call TRBJ1-2; 7 bases are shared with TRBD1. The CDR3 runs 16 residues. V was clipped by 1 base and J by 5 bases; unmatched bases: 10. CDR1 and CDR2 from the germline V gene are LGHDT and YNNKEL (reference sequence). CDR3 region: CASSQVGVGQEYGYTF. CDR3 in DNA: TGTGCCAGCAGCCAAGTCGGGGTTGGACAGGAATATGGCTACACCTTC.

This chain links TRBV12-3 or TRBV12-4 with TRBJ1-1; no clear D gene. The V gene lost 2 bases and the J gene lost 4 bases, with 8 bases spanning the gap. The CDR3 loop spans 13 amino acids. Written as DNA, the CDR3 is TGTGCCAGCAGTTTAAATGAGGGCACTGAAGCTTTCTTT. Translated, it gives CASSLNEGTEAFF.

This clone was observed once. J is TRBJ2-7 and V is TRBV14; 7 positions match TRBD2. From germline, CDR1 is SGHDN and CDR2 FVKESK. The CDR3 covers 15 residues. The ends lost 1 base at V and 3 bases at J; junction bases unmatched: 6. The CDR3 bases are TGTGCCAGCAGCCAAGTCTTAGCGGGCCTCTACGAGCAGTACTTC. Protein: CASSQVLAGLYEQYF.

The chain is built from TRBV5-1 and TRBJ2-3; TRBD1 matches 7 bases. The CDR3 is 14 amino acids. V trimming: 4 bases; J trimming: 4 bases; junction bases outside the gene matches: 6. Per germline, CDR1 SGHRS and CDR2 YFSETQ. CDR3 residues: CASSRDRDADTQYF. The CDR3 nucleotides are TGCGCCAGCAGCCGGGACAGAGACGCAGATACGCAGTATTTT.

This clone was recorded only once. This chain joins TRBV27 and TRBJ1-1; D is undetermined. The CDR3 totals 13 residues. V lost 2 bases to trimming and J lost 9 bases, with 13 bases between them. Germline CDR1 MNHEY, CDR2 SMNVEV (reference sequence). Here the CDR3 DNA reads TGTGCCAGCAGTTTAAGACCCCGGGAAAAAGCTTTCTTT. The encoded protein is CASSLRPREKAFF.

This clone appeared once. The chain carries TRBV15 and TRBJ2-4; D possibly corresponds to TRBD2 (6 bases). Trimming removed 8 bases from V and 6 bases from J, with 11 bases in between. Germline values: CDR1 LNHNV, CDR2 YYDKDF (reference sequence). This CDR3 comprises 12 residues. The CDR3 here is CATAPEGNIQYF. The CDR3, as DNA: TGTGCCACCGCCCCGGAGGGAAACATTCAGTACTTC.

This clone was seen once. The rearrangement uses TRBV6-4 and TRBJ1-1; no clear D. The V gene's germline CDR1 is MRHNA and CDR2 SNTAGT. The V end lost 0 bases, the J end lost 4 bases, and 9 bases lay between the germline ends. The CDR3 consists of 14 residues. CDR3 nucleotides: TGTGCCAGCAGTGACTCCCCAGATTTCACTGAAGCTTTCTTT. It translates to CASSDSPDFTEAFF.

The chain combines TRBV10-3 with TRBJ2-3, with D possibly matching TRBD2 (7 bases). V was clipped by 6 bases and J by 4 bases, with 20 bases between them. Per germline, CDR1 ENHRY and CDR2 SYGVKD. The CDR3 consists of 16 residues. The DNA of the CDR3 is TGTGCCATCAGCCGACGGGAGGTGGGGGGCGCAGATACGCAGTATTTT. It translates to CAISRREVGGADTQYF.

Details on this clone: One end of the junction does not line up with germline, which may come from a read error. V and J are TRBV5-1 and TRBJ2-5; D possibly corresponds to TRBD1 (7 bases). The germline gives CDR1 SGHRS, CDR2 YFSETQ. There are 15 residues in the CDR3. The CDR3 reads CASRLEGTAQETQYF. The CDR3 DNA reads TGCGCCAGCAGATTGGAGGGGACAGCTCAAGAGACCCAGTACTTC.

The genes are TRBV3-1 (or the pseudogene TRBV3-2) and TRBJ1-1; TRBD1 might be the D (6 bases). Trimming left V 7 bases short and J 1 base short, with 7 bases between. This CDR3 has 12 amino acids. CDR1 is LGHDT and CDR2 is YNNKEL in the germline V gene (reference sequence). The CDR3 DNA is TGTGCCAGCAAGACAGGGAACACTGAAGCTTTCTTT. Amino acids: CASKTGNTEAFF.